This record looks at one T cell receptor (beta chain) sequence and its context. Assay: immunoSEQ multiplex PCR; the TCRdb copy retains only in-frame clones and omits some. Of over 30,000 clones listed, around nine tenths are singletons. The CDR3 extends over 18 amino acids. Unmatched junction bases numbered 15, after V lost 4 bases and J lost 7 bases. Germline loops: CDR1 SGHDT, CDR2 YYEEEE. This sample was included in a study of blood T cell repertoires in COVID-19. Study-wide background: COVID-19 samples, acute and convalescent, were from the United States, Italy and Spain.

The material sequenced was peripheral blood. This chain uses TRBV5-6 with TRBJ2-5; TRBD2 aligns across 14 bases. The sequence was collected from a man between 65 and 85 years old with acute or convalescent COVID-19. The CDR3 nucleotides are TGTGCCAGCAGCGAGGGACTAGCGGGAGAGGGGGCCAAGTGGACCCAGTACTTC. Translating it yields CASSEGLAGEGAKWTQYF.